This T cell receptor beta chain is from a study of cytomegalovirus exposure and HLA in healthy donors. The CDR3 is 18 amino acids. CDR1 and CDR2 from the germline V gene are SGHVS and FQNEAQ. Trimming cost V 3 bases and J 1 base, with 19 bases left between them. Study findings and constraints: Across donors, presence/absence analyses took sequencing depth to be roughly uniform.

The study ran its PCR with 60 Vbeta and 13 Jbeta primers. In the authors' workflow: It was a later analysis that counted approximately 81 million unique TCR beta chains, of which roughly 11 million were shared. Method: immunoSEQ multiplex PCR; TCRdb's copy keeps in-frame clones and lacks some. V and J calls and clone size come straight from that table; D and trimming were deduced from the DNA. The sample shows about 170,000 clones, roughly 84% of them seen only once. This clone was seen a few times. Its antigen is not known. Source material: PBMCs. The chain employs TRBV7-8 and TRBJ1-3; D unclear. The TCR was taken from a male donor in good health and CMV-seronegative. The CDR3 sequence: CASSFPARTAKSGNTIYF. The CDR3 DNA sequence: TGTGCCAGCAGCTTCCCCGCCCGGACTGCGAAGTCTGGAAACACCATATATTTT.